This TCR beta chain was retrieved from a study of beta chain features in type 1 diabetes. General study results and limits: Patients with Type 1 diabetes showed moderately but significantly shorter TCRB CDR3s in all four CD4+ subsets. Here, the possible influence of HLA type (on TCRB rearrangement) remained unresolved. The study found that naive, central memory and Treg TCRB repertoires appeared more similar in patients than in healthy donors.

V was shortened by 6 bases and J by 0 bases, with 12 bases between the two germline ends. There are 14 residues in the CDR3. CDR1 is SNHLY, CDR2 FYNNEI, per germline. Each of the sorted populations had a purity greater than 98%. Investigators reverse transcribed all isolated RNA, so they sequenced expressed TCRB transcripts. Sequencing was performed with immunoSEQ multiplex PCR; in TCRdb, only in-frame clones are kept and a portion is missing. The table lists hundreds of thousands of clones, over 12% of them singletons. This clone was detected only a few times. Its antigen is not identified. This chain connects TRBV2 to TRBJ2-7; tentative D call: TRBD1 (5 bases). This receptor was obtained from a young man with type 1 diabetes. Sequenced material: naive CD4+ T cells from blood. CDR3 sequence: CASRETVSSYEQYF. DNA of the CDR3: TGTGCCAGCAGGGAGACAGTTAGCTCCTACGAGCAGTACTTC.